The 21 T cell receptor beta chains given below trace back to one sample, sequenced in a study of spatial heterogeneity in lung cancer. TCRdb re-called the 5' RACE reads with MiXCR, one entry per CDR3 protein. Here the sample spans around 63,000 distinct CDR3 sequences, nearly 6.5% being singletons. Time point of the sample: sample taken at primary tumor resection. The specimen was PBMCs, collected at surgery. The origin of the receptors is a female donor with early-stage non-small cell lung cancer.

The V gene is TRBV7-9, the J gene TRBJ2-7, with D uncertain. CDR3 length equals 14 residues. The V gene's germline CDR1 is SEHNR and CDR2 FQNEAQ (reference sequence). V was trimmed by 4 bases and J by 2 bases, leaving 12 bases between them. The CDR3 here is CASSYSHGAYEQYF. The CDR3 coding sequence is TGTGCCAGCAGCTATTCACATGGCGCCTACGAGCAGTACTTC.

In this sample, this clonotype turned up many times. The chain has TRBV12-3 or TRBV12-4 and TRBJ2-5; D possibly corresponds to TRBD1 (6 bases). The CDR3 runs 12 residues. V was shortened by 6 bases and J by 2 bases, with 7 bases between the two germline ends. The CDR3 DNA follows: TGTGCCAGCAGAGGACAGCAAGAGACCCAGTACTTC. Protein sequence: CASRGQQETQYF.

Many counts were recorded for this clonotype. The chain employs TRBV5-1 and TRBJ2-3; a weak D match, TRBD1 (6 bases). V dropped 0 bases and J dropped 5 bases, with 16 bases sitting between them. CDR3 length: 16 residues. From germline, CDR1 is SGHRS and CDR2 YFSETQ. Here the CDR3 reads CASSLAGDNGRDTQYF. The DNA for the CDR3 is TGCGCCAGCAGCTTGGCCGGGGACAATGGACGAGATACGCAGTATTTT.

Here the CDR3 reads CASSLSLGTANEQFF. The DNA for the CDR3 is TGTGCCAGCAGCTTGTCCCTCGGGACAGCCAACGAGCAGTTCTTC. V gene TRBV7-2 combines with J gene TRBJ2-1, with 7 bases aligning to TRBD1. After removal of 3 bases from V and 10 bases from J, the junction contained 12 bases not matched to a gene. The length of the CDR3 is 15 residues. Germline V gene data show CDR1 as SGHTA and CDR2 as FQGNSA.

The chain links TRBV19 to TRBJ1-5, with a weak D call TRBD1 (6 bases). Germline values: CDR1 LNHDA, CDR2 SQIVND (reference sequence). The length of the CDR3 is 15 residues. Trimming took off 0 bases at V and 0 bases at J, with 6 bases between the two ends. CDR3 amino acids: CASSIEGASNQPQHF. CDR3 DNA: TGTGCCAGTAGTATAGAGGGGGCTAGCAATCAGCCCCAGCATTTT.

This clonotype was seen many times. The chain joins TRBV12-3 or TRBV12-4 to TRBJ1-2; D possibly corresponds to TRBD1 (5 bases). CDR3 length: 13 amino acids. The ends were cut back, 3 bases at V and 6 bases at J, with 11 bases in the middle. The CDR3 DNA sequence: TGTGCCAGCAGTTTCGGAGGGGCTGATGGCTACACCTTC. Translating gives CASSFGGADGYTF.

In this sample, this clonotype is medium-sized. The chain recombines TRBV5-1 with TRBJ2-1, with D possibly TRBD1 on 6 matching bases. Germline V gives CDR1 SGHRS, CDR2 YFSETQ. This CDR3 has 14 amino acids. V dropped 5 bases and J dropped 8 bases, with 17 bases sitting between them. The CDR3 coding sequence is TGCGCCAGCAGTGTGGAAGGGGGTAACCATGAGCAGTTCTTC. It encodes CASSVEGGNHEQFF. Looking up the rest from reference TRBV5-1 and TRBJ2-1 gives the full variable domain: KAGVTQTPRYLIKTRGQQVTLSCSPISGHRSVSWYQQTPGQGLQFLFEYFSETQRNKGNFPGRFSGRQFSNSRSEMNVSTLELGDSALYLCASSVEGGNHEQFFGPGTRLTVL.

This clonotype was seen many times. This chain joins TRBV7-3 and TRBJ2-1; 10 nucleotides agree with TRBD2. This CDR3 has 14 residues. After removal of 3 bases from V and 9 bases from J, the junction contained 5 bases not matched to a gene. CDR1 is SGHTA, CDR2 FQGTGA, per germline. CDR3 sequence reads: CASSFTSGAGEQFF. DNA for the CDR3: TGTGCCAGCAGCTTCACTAGCGGGGCCGGTGAGCAGTTCTTC.

DNA for the CDR3: TGCAGCGTCGACTTCGGACTAGCGGGGGGTTACAATGAGCAGTTCTTC. This translates into CSVDFGLAGGYNEQFF. The chain employs TRBV29-1 and TRBJ2-1; 14 positions match TRBD2. Germline CDR1 and CDR2: SQVTM and ANQGSEA. CDR3 size: 16 residues. V lost 6 bases and J lost 4; bases outside the gene matches: 8.

In this sample, this clonotype turned up many times. V and J are TRBV28 and TRBJ1-5; TRBD1 is a possible D gene (6 bases). V gave up 3 bases and J gave up 6 bases, with 15 bases separating them. Looked up from germline, CDR1 is MDHEN and CDR2 is SYDVKM. The CDR3 contains 15 residues. The CDR3 DNA reads as TGTGCCAGCAGTTTCCCAACAGGGTTGGGTCAGCCCCAGCATTTT. Translated: CASSFPTGLGQPQHF.

This clonotype appeared many times. The chain employs TRBV28 and TRBJ1-5, with 10 bases matching TRBD1. V trimming: 4 bases; J trimming: 1 base; junction bases outside the gene matches: 10. The CDR3 runs 18 residues. Germline lookup yields CDR1 MDHEN and CDR2 SYDVKM. This CDR3 reads CASSSLDRGKKSNQPQHF. As DNA, the CDR3 is TGTGCCAGCAGTTCCTTGGACAGGGGGAAGAAGAGCAATCAGCCCCAGCATTTT.

CDR3 amino acids: CSGQVLGQAFF. The CDR3 region has the DNA TGCAGTGGACAGGTCCTAGGTCAAGCTTTCTTT. This sequence joins TRBV20-1 and TRBJ1-1; D may be TRBD1 (6 bases). The CDR3 runs to 11 residues. V was trimmed by 7 bases and J by 9 bases, leaving 15 bases between them. The germline CDR1 and CDR2 sequences are DFQATT and SNEGSKA (reference sequence).

Ten or more counts support this clonotype. This chain links TRBV6-2 or TRBV6-3 with TRBJ2-7; 10 bases align to TRBD1. The CDR3 loop spans 16 amino acids. In germline, CDR1 is MNHEY, CDR2 SVGEGT. After removal of 8 bases from V and 5 bases from J, the junction contained 15 bases not matched to a gene. The CDR3 region is CASLSPGQGRYDEQYF. Written as DNA, the CDR3 is TGTGCCAGCCTCTCTCCGGGACAGGGGAGGTATGACGAGCAGTACTTC.

This clonotype was recorded at least ten times. The junction shows a germline mismatch at one end, possibly a read error. The V and J genes are TRBV5-4 and TRBJ1-6, with D perhaps matching TRBD1 (6 bases). The CDR3 has 14 amino acids. CDR1 and CDR2 from the germline V gene are SGHNT and YYREEE (reference sequence). The CDR3 is CASSGWTANSPLHF. CDR3 DNA: TGTGCCAGCAGCGGATGGACAGCCAATTCACCGCTCCACTTT.

This clonotype was detected ten times or more. The chain employs TRBV12-3 or TRBV12-4 and TRBJ1-1; the match to TRBD1 covers 7 bases. This CDR3 has 13 amino acids. After removal of 4 bases from V and 6 bases from J, the junction contained 5 bases not matched to a gene. The CDR3 nucleotides are TGTGCCAGCAGTTCTAGACAGGGCTCTGAAGCTTTCTTT. As protein: CASSSRQGSEAFF.

This clonotype showed up just a few times. The chain has TRBV5-6 and TRBJ1-1; D unresolved. V dropped 6 bases and J dropped 2 bases, with 17 bases sitting between them. Looked up from germline, CDR1 is SGHDT and CDR2 is YYEEEE. The CDR3 has 15 residues. Written as DNA, the CDR3 is TGTGCCAGCACCCGGAGAGGCAGGAAAAACACTGAAGCTTTCTTT. Encoded protein: CASTRRGRKNTEAFF.

This clonotype was seen repeatedly, ten times or more. In DNA, the CDR3 is TGCAGCGCAGGGACAAGAGATCAGCCCCAGCATTTT. It encodes CSAGTRDQPQHF. The V gene is TRBV29-1, the J gene TRBJ1-5, with D possibly being TRBD1 (6 bases). With 7 bases removed from V and 5 bases from J, the gap between germline ends came to 12 bases. This CDR3 contains 12 residues. Germline CDR1 is SQVTM and CDR2 is ANQGSEA.

V is TRBV5-1 and J is TRBJ2-2; possibly TRBD1 for D (5 bases). Per the germline V gene, CDR1 is SGHRS and CDR2 is YFSETQ. CDR3 size: 15 residues. Deletions cut 5 bases from V and 0 bases from J, with 11 bases between. The CDR3 sequence: CASSSDTTNTGELFF. CDR3 bases: TGCGCCAGCAGTTCGGACACCACGAACACCGGGGAGCTGTTTTTT.

This clonotype was observed many times. This chain connects TRBV3-1 to TRBJ1-4, with 8 bases fitting TRBD1. Germline CDR1 LGHDT, CDR2 YNNKEL (reference sequence). The CDR3 sequence is 14 residues long. V was pared by 2 bases and J by 7 bases, with 3 bases of the junction left unmatched. In DNA form, the CDR3 reads TGTGCCAGCAGCCAACCAGGGGGCTCTGAAAAACTGTTTTTT. It yields the protein CASSQPGGSEKLFF. The full variable domain, in which reference TRBV3-1 and TRBJ1-4 provide the parts outside the CDR3, is DTAVSQTPKYLVTQMGNDKSIKCEQNLGHDTMYWYKQDSKKFLKIMFSYNNKELIINETVPNRFSPKSPDKAHLNLHINSLELGDSAVYFCASSQPGGSEKLFFGSGTQLSVL.

This clonotype was found many times. The genes are TRBV6-6 and TRBJ1-6; weak D call: TRBD1 (5 bases). The germline V and J ends were trimmed by 2 bases and 6 bases, with 11 bases remaining between them. The CDR3 runs to 15 residues. CDR1 is MNHNY and CDR2 is SVGAGI in the germline V gene (reference sequence). The CDR3 loop reads CASSYGGGRNSPLHF. The CDR3 DNA reads as TGTGCCAGCAGTTACGGCGGGGGTCGTAATTCACCCCTCCACTTT.

The chain has TRBV5-6 and TRBJ1-2; the D is unclear. Trimming removed 2 bases at V and 6 bases at J, with 14 bases between. Germline V gene data show CDR1 as SGHDT and CDR2 as YYEEEE. The CDR3 contains 14 residues. This CDR3 reads CASSFVDVRDGYTF. The CDR3 DNA follows: TGTGCCAGCAGCTTTGTGGACGTGAGGGATGGCTACACCTTC.